Below, 5 T cell receptor beta chains from the same sample are listed, as sequenced in a study of T-cell reconstitution after alpha-beta-depleted transplantation in children. Using unique molecular identifiers, the investigators prepared the TCRbeta library. TCRdb re-analysed the PCR reads in MiXCR, keeping a single row per CDR3 protein. The data hold about a million distinct CDR3 sequences, with around 30% observed a single time. The input for sequencing was PBMCs, mostly from graft donor cells, taken 360 days after TCRalphabeta/CD19-depleted stem cell transplant. The receptors were gathered from a boy under two years old who had a stem cell transplant for SCID, so the T cells may come from the graft donor.

This rearrangement joins TRBV7-7 to TRBJ2-2; 7 bases agree with TRBD1. CDR1 is SSHAT, CDR2 FNYEAQ, per germline (reference sequence). V lost 4 bases, J lost 9 bases, and 5 bases stayed unmatched. This CDR3 contains 13 residues. CDR3 sequence reads: CASSYKGARELFF. The CDR3 DNA is TGTGCCAGCAGCTATAAGGGGGCCAGGGAGCTGTTTTTT.

The chain joins TRBV7-2 to TRBJ2-1; 13 bases map to TRBD2. Germline V gives CDR1 SGHTA, CDR2 FQGNSA. The V gene end was trimmed by 4 bases and the J gene end by 6 bases; junction bases not matched to a gene: 3. The CDR3 covers 15 residues. As DNA, the CDR3 is TGTGCCAGCAGCTCACGACTAGCGGGGGGCAATGAGCAGTTCTTC. Residues: CASSSRLAGGNEQFF. Looking up the rest from reference TRBV7-2 and TRBJ2-1 gives the full variable domain: GAGVSQSPSNKVTEKGKDVELRCDPISGHTALYWYRQSLGQGLEFLIYFQGNSAPDKSGLPSDRFSAERTGGSVSTLTIQRTQQEDSAVYLCASSSRLAGGNEQFFGPGTRLTVL.

This clonotype was observed a single time. The rearrangement joins TRBV5-6 to TRBJ2-3; a weak D match, TRBD2 (6 bases). The CDR3 is made up of 17 amino acids. The V end was cut by 4 bases, the J end by 4 bases, with 22 bases between. Germline CDR1 SGHDT, CDR2 YYEEEE. CDR3 region: CASSLHPGTVLSDTQYF. The CDR3 DNA sequence: TGTGCCAGCAGCCTACACCCCGGGACTGTCCTTTCAGATACGCAGTATTTT. Full variable domain (rest looked up from reference TRBV5-6 and TRBJ2-3): DAGVTQSPTHLIKTRGQQVTLRCSPKSGHDTVSWYQQALGQGPQFIFQYYEEEERQRGNFPDRFSGHQFPNYSSELNVNALLLGDSALYLCASSLHPGTVLSDTQYFGPGTRLTVL.

This clonotype showed up just a few times. Its ends do not fully match the called genes, so a read error is possible. V and J are TRBV20-1 and TRBJ2-1; D is possibly TRBD1 (6 bases). The CDR3 sequence is 14 residues long. CDR1 is DFQATT, CDR2 SNEGSKA, per germline (reference sequence). The CDR3 nucleotides are TGCAGTGCCAGAGGTGGGACATCCTACAATGAGCAGTTCTTC. Translated: CSARGGTSYNEQFF.

This clonotype was counted at least ten times. V and J are TRBV12-3 or TRBV12-4 and TRBJ1-5; weak D call: TRBD1 (5 bases). V was trimmed by 8 bases and J by 1 base, leaving 9 bases between them. This CDR3 is built from 13 residues. The CDR3 nucleotides read TGTGCCAGCGGACGGGACAGCAATCAGCCCCAGCATTTT. Encoded protein: CASGRDSNQPQHF.